This T cell receptor beta chain stems from a study of cytomegalovirus exposure and HLA in healthy donors. This CDR3 spans 13 amino acids. The germline V gene encodes CDR1 SQVTM and CDR2 ANQGSEA. Losses at the gene ends were 4 bases for V and 0 bases for J; bases not matched to a gene: 0. It was with 60 Vbeta and 13 Jbeta primers that the PCR ran. TCRdb's copy holds only in-frame clones and misses some; the assay was immunoSEQ multiplex PCR. The sample lists under 90,000 clones; 75% to 80% were seen once. This rearrangement joins TRBV29-1 to TRBJ1-1; 9 bases are a match to TRBD1. Sequenced material: PBMCs. This sequence originates from a man aged 35 to 55 in good health and CMV-seronegative. In nucleotides, the CDR3 is TGCAGCGTTGGGGACAGGGTGAACACTGAAGCTTTCTTT. Amino acids: CSVGDRVNTEAFF.